Given below is one TCR beta chain in context. The CDR3 loop spans 18 amino acids. The trim removed 2 bases at V and 1 base at J, leaving 11 bases unmatched. CDR1 and CDR2 (germline): PRHDT, FYEKMQ (reference sequence). This record belongs to a study of T cell changes during pregnancy in multiple sclerosis. Clones were sequenced by immunoSEQ multiplex PCR, and TCRdb holds only the in-frame ones, with some missing. The sample gives 20,000 to 25,000 clones, over 65% of which show up once; 7.5% to 9% is in the top ten. The sequenced sample was CD8+ T cells from peripheral blood mononuclear cells, obtained before pregnancy. The sequence was obtained from a female donor with multiple sclerosis, enrolled in a pregnancy study. The V gene is TRBV13, the J gene TRBJ2-3; 8 positions match TRBD2. CDR3 residues: CASSLSTSGRPGTDTQYF. The CDR3 region has the DNA TGTGCCAGCAGCTTAAGTACTAGCGGAAGACCGGGCACAGATACGCAGTATTTT.